Listed below are T cell receptor beta chains from one sample, sequenced in a study of blood T cell repertoires in COVID-19. Sequencing used immunoSEQ multiplex PCR; TCRdb keeps in-frame clones, though not all of them. The sample has a few hundred thousand clones; 80% to 90% are singletons. The source material was PBMCs or T cells enriched from blood (not recorded which). The receptors were gathered from a man aged 30 to 39 who had recovered from COVID-19. The CDR3 runs from the conserved cysteine through the conserved F or W. A D gene is named only where the DNA matches it firmly. The size entry is marked missing in some rows and otherwise reads once, few, many or a size class.

clone_size	v_call	d_call	j_call	cdr3_length	cdr3_nt	cdr3_aa
.	TRBV2	TRBD2	TRBJ2-7	14	TGTGCCAGCAGGGAGACTAGCGGGAAGTACGAGCAGTACTTC	CASRETSGKYEQYF
.	TRBV5-4	TRBD1	TRBJ2-3	14	TGTGCCAGCAGCTCAGACAGGGGTGAGGATACGCAGTATTTT	CASSSDRGEDTQYF
.	TRBV15	TRBD1	TRBJ2-7	15	TGTGCCACCAGCCCTGACAGGGTAGGGTCCTACGAGCAGTACTTC	CATSPDRVGSYEQYF
.	TRBV12-3/TRBV12-4	TRBD1	TRBJ1-3	12	TGTGCCAGGTCAGGGGGCAGGGGCACCATATATTTT	CARSGGRGTIYF
.	TRBV25-1	.	TRBJ1-2	11	TGTGCCAGCGCCACAGGGTTCGGCTACACCTTC	CASATGFGYTF
.	TRBV6-5	.	TRBJ1-6	14	TGTGCCAGCAATTCAGGGCCTTATAATTCACCCCTCCACTTT	CASNSGPYNSPLHF
.	TRBV6-2/TRBV6-3	TRBD2	TRBJ2-7	15	TGTGCCAGCAGCCCTTACCGGCTAGCGGGGGTGGAGCAGTACTTC	CASSPYRLAGVEQYF
few	TRBV5-6	.	TRBJ1-2	13	TGTGCCAGCAGCCAGGGACTGAGTTATGGCTACACCTTC	CASSQGLSYGYTF
.	TRBV12-2	.	TRBJ2-7	20	TGTGCAAGTCGCTTAGCGTTTCGGGACAGGGAACGACTCGTCCGTGCCGAGCAGTACTTC	CASRLAFRDRERLVRAEQYF
.	TRBV18	.	TRBJ2-7	13	TGTGCCAGCTCACCGGGCGATGGCTACGAGCAGTACTTC	CASSPGDGYEQYF
.	TRBV6-5	.	TRBJ1-1	13	TGTGCCAGCAGTAAGGACACTAACACTGAAGCTTTCTTT	CASSKDTNTEAFF
once	TRBV19	.	TRBJ1-5	15	TGTGCCAGTAGTGGGTATCCCGGGATCAATCAGCCCCAGCATTTT	CASSGYPGINQPQHF
few	TRBV4-1	TRBD1	TRBJ2-7	15	TGCGCCAGCAGCTACCGGGACAGAGGCCACTACGAGCAGTACTTC	CASSYRDRGHYEQYF
.	TRBV15	TRBD2	TRBJ2-1	14	TGTGCCACCAGCCCACTAGCGGGGGGGGTTGAGCAGTTCTTC	CATSPLAGGVEQFF
.	TRBV7-8	.	TRBJ2-2	17	TGTGCCAGCAGCCCGAGTCGACAGGTGGGGGACACCGGGGAGCTGTTTTTT	CASSPSRQVGDTGELFF
.	TRBV30	.	TRBJ1-1	12	TGTGCCTGGAGTTTCGGCCGCGGTGGGGCTTTCTTT	CAWSFGRGGAFF
.	TRBV9	TRBD1	TRBJ1-6	17	TGTGCCAGCAGCGTCGGGACAGGGAGCTCCTATAATTCACCCCTCCACTTT	CASSVGTGSSYNSPLHF
.	TRBV4-3	TRBD1	TRBJ1-2	15	TGCGCCAGCAGCCAAGATCTCGGGACAGGGGTCGGCTACACCTTC	CASSQDLGTGVGYTF
.	TRBV4-3	.	TRBJ1-2	13	TGCGCCAGCAGCCAAGACCCAGGGTATGGCTACACCTTC	CASSQDPGYGYTF
once	TRBV18	.	TRBJ2-2	12	TGTGCCAGCTCGAGGGACACCGGGGAGCTGTTTTTT	CASSRDTGELFF
once	TRBV11-2	.	TRBJ1-1	17	TGTGCCAGCAGCTTTATCGCGGAGTTTAGTATGAACACTGAAGCTTTCTTT	CASSFIAEFSMNTEAFF
.	TRBV15	.	TRBJ2-1	15	TGTGCCACCAGCAGAGACAGGGTCAGGGTCAATGAGCAGTTCTTC	CATSRDRVRVNEQFF
once	TRBV21-1	.	TRBJ2-2	17	TGTGCCAGCTCCTCTAGCGGGGCCTCCCTCCGAACCGGGGAGCTGTTTTTT	CASSSSGASLRTGELFF
.	TRBV5-1	.	TRBJ1-5	15	TGCGCCAGCAGCTTGGGTCAGGGGACCAATCAGCCCCAGCATTTT	CASSLGQGTNQPQHF
.	TRBV6-5	TRBD2	TRBJ2-7	13	TGTGCCAGCAGAACGGGGGGGTTCCACGAGCAGTACTTC	CASRTGGFHEQYF
.	TRBV12-5	TRBD2	TRBJ2-5	14	TGTGCTAGTGGTTTGGTCGGGGGGCAAGAGACCCAGTACTTC	CASGLVGGQETQYF
.	TRBV7-8	.	TRBJ1-2	15	TGTGCCAGCAGCTTAGCGCTTTTGGCAAACTATGGCTACACCTTC	CASSLALLANYGYTF
.	TRBV5-1	.	TRBJ2-7	13	TGCGCCAGCAGTCTTAACCAGGGGCGCGAGCAGTACTTC	CASSLNQGREQYF
.	TRBV19	.	TRBJ1-6	14	TGTGCCGGGGGAGGGAGCTCCTATAATTCACCCCTCCACTTT	CAGGGSSYNSPLHF
once	TRBV5-1	TRBD2	TRBJ2-1	16	TGCGCCAGCAGCCTACTTAGCGGGGGGTACTACAATGAGCAGTTCTTC	CASSLLSGGYYNEQFF
.	TRBV6-5	.	TRBJ1-4	15	TGTGCCAGCAGACGCGGGCAATTACTTTATGAAAAACTGTTTTTT	CASRRGQLLYEKLFF
.	TRBV7-8	.	TRBJ2-3	16	TGTGCCAGCATCCCGGCGGGCAGGGGAAGGGCAGATACGCAGTATTTT	CASIPAGRGRADTQYF
.	TRBV6-5	.	TRBJ1-5	13	TGTGCCAGCAGTTCCCAGGCGGGGCAGCCCCAGCATTTT	CASSSQAGQPQHF
.	TRBV3-1/TRBV3-2	.	TRBJ1-6	14	TGTGCCAGCAGCCAAGGAACAGGGAATTCACCCCTCCACTTT	CASSQGTGNSPLHF
once	TRBV27	.	TRBJ1-1	13	TGTGCCAGCCGAGAAAACAACAGGGTAGAAGCTTTCTTT	CASRENNRVEAFF
.	TRBV5-1	TRBD2	TRBJ2-5	16	TGCGCCAGCAGCTTGTCCCGGGGGGGCCCCCAAGAGACCCAGTACTTC	CASSLSRGGPQETQYF
.	TRBV13	TRBD1	TRBJ1-2	16	TGTGCCAGCAGCTCCTTGGCGGGACAGGGATACTATGGCTACACCTTC	CASSSLAGQGYYGYTF
.	TRBV5-4	TRBD2	TRBJ2-3	16	TGTGCCAGCAGCTTGGATCCAGCGGGGGCTGGAGATACGCAGTATTTT	CASSLDPAGAGDTQYF
once	TRBV6-1	TRBD1	TRBJ1-1	14	TGTGCCAGCAGTGAACTACAGGGGGCGACTGAAGCTTTCTTT	CASSELQGATEAFF
once	TRBV19	.	TRBJ1-2	14	TGTGCCAGTACCGTGGGGGGAGCTAACTATGGCTACACCTTC	CASTVGGANYGYTF
.	TRBV6-1	TRBD1	TRBJ1-5	17	TGTGCCAGCAGTGCCAGGAAGGGGGCTGGGAGCAATCAGCCCCAGCATTTT	CASSARKGAGSNQPQHF
.	TRBV6-5	TRBD1	TRBJ2-5	12	TGTGCCACCGGGACAGGGTACGAGACCCAGTACTTC	CATGTGYETQYF
.	TRBV7-6	.	TRBJ2-1	13	TGTGCCAGCAGCTCTTATAAGAGAAATGAGCAGTTCTTC	CASSSYKRNEQFF
.	TRBV5-4	.	TRBJ1-1	15	TGTGCCAGCAGCTTGGGAGGCCAGGGGAGTGCTGAAGCTTTCTTT	CASSLGGQGSAEAFF
.	TRBV7-2	TRBD2	TRBJ2-1	18	TGTGCCAGCAGCCGGACTAGCGGGGGGGCCACCGCCTACAATGAGCAGTTCTTC	CASSRTSGGATAYNEQFF
.	TRBV30	TRBD1	TRBJ1-5	13	TGTGCCTGGAGCGGACAGGGACGACAGCCCCAGCATTTT	CAWSGQGRQPQHF
.	TRBV6-6	TRBD1	TRBJ1-1	12	TGTGCCAGCAGTTCGACAGGGGGCCAAGCTTTCTTT	CASSSTGGQAFF
.	TRBV29-1	.	TRBJ2-1	12	TGCAGCGTTGAAGGGCTCACCCTCGAGCAGTTCTTC	CSVEGLTLEQFF
.	TRBV5-1	TRBD1	TRBJ2-7	18	TGCGCCAGCAGCTTGGGGACAGGGCCCCGCCACAGCTCCTACGAGCAGTACTTC	CASSLGTGPRHSSYEQYF
.	TRBV6-2/TRBV6-3	TRBD2	TRBJ2-3	15	TGTGCCAGCAGTTACGGACTAGCTTCCACAGATACGCAGTATTTT	CASSYGLASTDTQYF
once	TRBV19	.	TRBJ2-2	15	TGTGCCAGTAGTAGTCGAGGGATGAACACCGGGGAGCTGTTTTTT	CASSSRGMNTGELFF
.	TRBV15	TRBD1	TRBJ2-7	15	TGTGCCACCAGCAGAGCCGGGACAGGGGGCAATGAGCAGTACTTC	CATSRAGTGGNEQYF
.	TRBV15	.	TRBJ1-1	13	TGTGCCACCAGCAGAGACAGGGGAAATGAAGCTTTCTTT	CATSRDRGNEAFF
.	TRBV28	.	TRBJ1-1	19	TGTGCCAGCAGTTTATCCCAGGGGCTGGGTGGTATTTTGGACACTGAAGCTTTCTTT	CASSLSQGLGGILDTEAFF
.	TRBV19	TRBD2	TRBJ2-5	14	TGTGCCAGCGCTATAACGGGGGGGCAAGAGACCCAGTACTTC	CASAITGGQETQYF
once	TRBV9	TRBD1	TRBJ1-1	16	TGTGCCAGCAGCGTGCCGGGACAGGGGTCGAACACTGAAGCTTTCTTT	CASSVPGQGSNTEAFF
.	TRBV7-3	.	TRBJ2-5	14	TGTGCCAGCAGCCCATCGACTAGGCGGGAGACCCAGTACTTC	CASSPSTRRETQYF
.	TRBV6-5	TRBD1	TRBJ1-6	13	TGTGCCAGCCGGACAGGGTGGAATTCACCCCTCCACTTT	CASRTGWNSPLHF